Listed below are T cell receptor beta chains from one sample, sequenced in a study of T cell responses to AZD1222 COVID-19 vaccine. Libraries were prepared by immunoSEQ multiplex PCR; TCRdb keeps only in-frame clonotypes and omits some of them. The sample has approximately 130,000 clones, over 90% seen once. The specimen comprised peripheral blood, sampled on day 0 of AZD1222 vaccination. These receptors came from an adult in good health. Each CDR3 is given with its conserved first and last residue. A D gene is named only where the DNA matches it firmly. For some rows the clone size is stated as once, few or many, or as a class when expanded; others skip it.

>NA|TRBV7-9|TRBJ2-7|few
CASSLAERPYEQYF
TGTGCCAGCAGCTTAGCCGAGAGACCCTACGAGCAGTACTTC
>NA|TRBV27|TRBJ2-1|once
CASSPWQGGFNEQFF
TGTGCCAGCAGCCCGTGGCAGGGTGGGTTCAATGAGCAGTTCTTC
>TRBD1|TRBV7-2|TRBJ1-1|NA
CASSSGQGNPEAFF
TGTGCCAGCAGCTCAGGACAGGGTAACCCTGAAGCTTTCTTT
>NA|TRBV9|TRBJ1-1|NA
CASSVGSGLKEAFF
TGTGCCAGCAGCGTAGGGTCTGGGCTTAAGGAAGCTTTCTTT
>TRBD1|TRBV5-1|TRBJ1-6|NA
CASSRTGRNSPLHF
TGCGCCAGCAGCAGGACAGGGCGAAATTCACCCCTCCACTTT
>NA|TRBV10-3|TRBJ2-7|NA
CAIRDTYEQYF
TGTGCCATCAGGGACACCTACGAGCAGTACTTC
>TRBD1|TRBV10-1|TRBJ1-1|NA
CASSDPGQGAFF
TGCGCCAGCAGTGATCCGGGACAGGGAGCTTTCTTT
>TRBD1|TRBV23-1|TRBJ1-5|NA
CASSQSGGQVNQPQHF
TGCGCCAGCAGTCAATCGGGCGGACAGGTCAATCAGCCCCAGCATTTT
>NA|TRBV15|TRBJ2-3|once
CATSRDEKTDTQYF
TGTGCCACCAGCAGAGATGAGAAAACAGATACGCAGTATTTT
>NA|TRBV6-5|TRBJ2-7|NA
CASSYSGEDEQYF
TGTGCCAGCAGTTACTCGGGGGAGGACGAGCAGTACTTC
>TRBD2|TRBV10-3|TRBJ2-1|NA
CAIAGLAGQSSYNEQFF
TGTGCCATCGCGGGACTAGCGGGGCAGAGCTCCTACAATGAGCAGTTCTTC
>TRBD1|TRBV30|TRBJ1-1|NA
CAWSREGARTEAFF
TGTGCCTGGAGTCGGGAGGGGGCGCGCACTGAAGCTTTCTTT
>TRBD2|TRBV5-1|TRBJ2-1|NA
CASSPLSGGANNEQFF
TGCGCCAGCAGCCCACTGAGCGGGGGGGCCAACAATGAGCAGTTCTTC
>NA|TRBV18|TRBJ2-7|NA
CASSPRAGASSYEQYF
TGTGCCAGCTCACCACGTGCGGGGGCCAGCTCCTACGAGCAGTACTTC
>NA|TRBV7-9|TRBJ2-7|NA
CASSPRDVPSSYEQYF
TGTGCCAGCAGCCCGCGCGATGTCCCGAGCTCCTACGAGCAGTACTTC
>NA|TRBV6-5|TRBJ1-4|NA
CASSYPGGGKLFF
TGTGCCAGCAGTTACCCGGGGGGAGGAAAACTGTTTTTT
>NA|TRBV7-9|TRBJ1-4|NA
CASSSLGVRPLANEKLFF
TGTGCCAGCAGCTCCCTTGGGGTCAGGCCGCTCGCTAATGAAAAACTGTTTTTT